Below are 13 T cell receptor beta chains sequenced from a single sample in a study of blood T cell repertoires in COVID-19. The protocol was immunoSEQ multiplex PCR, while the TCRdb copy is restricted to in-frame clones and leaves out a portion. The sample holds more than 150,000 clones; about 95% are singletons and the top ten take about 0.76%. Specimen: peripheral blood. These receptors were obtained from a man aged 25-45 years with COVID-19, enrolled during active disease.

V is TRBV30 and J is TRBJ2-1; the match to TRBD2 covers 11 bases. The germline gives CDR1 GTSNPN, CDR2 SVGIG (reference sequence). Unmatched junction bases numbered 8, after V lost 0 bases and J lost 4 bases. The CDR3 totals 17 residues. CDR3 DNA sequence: TGTGCCTGGAGTGTAAGCCTAGCGGGGGGCTTGTACAATGAGCAGTTCTTC. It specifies CAWSVSLAGGLYNEQFF. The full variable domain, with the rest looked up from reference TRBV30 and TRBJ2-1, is SQTIHQWPATLVQPVGSPLSLECTVEGTSNPNLYWYRQAAGRGLQLLFYSVGIGQISSEVPQNLSASRPQDRQFILSSKKLLLSDSGFYLCAWSVSLAGGLYNEQFFGPGTRLTVL.

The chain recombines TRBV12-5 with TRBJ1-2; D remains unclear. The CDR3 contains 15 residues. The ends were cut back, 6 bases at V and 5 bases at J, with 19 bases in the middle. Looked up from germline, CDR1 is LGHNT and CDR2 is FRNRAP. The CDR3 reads CASGAGAEDLYGYTF. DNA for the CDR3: TGTGCTAGTGGAGCAGGAGCCGAGGACTTATATGGCTACACCTTC. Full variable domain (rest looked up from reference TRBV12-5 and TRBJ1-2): DARVTQTPRHKVTEMGQEVTMRCQPILGHNTVFWYRQTMMQGLELLAYFRNRAPLDDSGMPKDRFSAEMPDATLATLKIQPSEPRDSAVYFCASGAGAEDLYGYTFGSGTRLTVV.

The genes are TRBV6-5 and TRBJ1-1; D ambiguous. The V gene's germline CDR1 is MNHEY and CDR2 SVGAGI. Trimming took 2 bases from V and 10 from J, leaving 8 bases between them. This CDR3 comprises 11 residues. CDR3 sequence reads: CASSYGRVAFF. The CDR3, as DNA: TGTGCCAGCAGTTACGGGCGGGTAGCTTTCTTT.

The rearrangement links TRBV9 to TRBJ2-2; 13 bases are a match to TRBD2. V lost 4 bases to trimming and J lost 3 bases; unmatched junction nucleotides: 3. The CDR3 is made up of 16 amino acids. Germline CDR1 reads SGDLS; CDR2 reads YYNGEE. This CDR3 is CASSPGLAGDTGELFF. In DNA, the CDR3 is TGTGCCAGCAGCCCTGGACTAGCGGGGGACACCGGGGAGCTGTTTTTT.

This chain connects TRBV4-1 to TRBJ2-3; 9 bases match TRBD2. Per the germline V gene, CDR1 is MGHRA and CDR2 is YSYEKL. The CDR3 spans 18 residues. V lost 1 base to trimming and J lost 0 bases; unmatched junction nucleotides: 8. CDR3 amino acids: CASSQVMIAGASTDTQYF. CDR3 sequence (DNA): TGCGCCAGCAGCCAAGTGATGATAGCGGGGGCGAGCACAGATACGCAGTATTTT.

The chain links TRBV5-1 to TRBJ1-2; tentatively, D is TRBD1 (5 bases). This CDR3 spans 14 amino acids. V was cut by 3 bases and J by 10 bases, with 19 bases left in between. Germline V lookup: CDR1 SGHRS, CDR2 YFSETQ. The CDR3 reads CASSSGLSPTTYTF. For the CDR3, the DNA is TGCGCCAGCAGCTCAGGGCTGTCACCCACCACCTACACCTTC.

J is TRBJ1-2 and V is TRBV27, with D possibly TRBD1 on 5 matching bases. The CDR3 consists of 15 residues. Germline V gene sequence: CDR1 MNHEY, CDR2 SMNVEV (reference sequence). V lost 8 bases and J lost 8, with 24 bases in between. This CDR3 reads CASGAEGEGMRGYTF. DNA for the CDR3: TGTGCCAGCGGGGCCGAAGGGGAGGGGATGCGAGGCTACACCTTC.

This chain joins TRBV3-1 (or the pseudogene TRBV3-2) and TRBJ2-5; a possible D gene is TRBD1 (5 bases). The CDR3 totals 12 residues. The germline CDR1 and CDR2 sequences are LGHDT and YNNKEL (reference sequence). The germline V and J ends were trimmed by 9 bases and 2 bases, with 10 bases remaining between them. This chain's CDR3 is CASATDQETQYF. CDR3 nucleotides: TGTGCCAGTGCGACAGATCAAGAGACCCAGTACTTC.

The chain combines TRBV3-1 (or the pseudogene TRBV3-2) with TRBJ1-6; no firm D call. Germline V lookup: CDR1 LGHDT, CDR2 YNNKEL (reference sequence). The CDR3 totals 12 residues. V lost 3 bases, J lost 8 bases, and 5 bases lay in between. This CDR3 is CASSHTDSPLHF. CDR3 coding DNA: TGTGCCAGCAGCCACACAGATTCACCCCTCCACTTT.

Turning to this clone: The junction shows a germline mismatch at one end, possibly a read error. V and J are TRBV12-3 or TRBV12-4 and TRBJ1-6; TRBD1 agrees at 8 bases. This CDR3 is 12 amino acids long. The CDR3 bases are TGTGCCAGCAGTTCGCCGGGACAGGAGCGGCGCTTT. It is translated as CASSSPGQERRF.

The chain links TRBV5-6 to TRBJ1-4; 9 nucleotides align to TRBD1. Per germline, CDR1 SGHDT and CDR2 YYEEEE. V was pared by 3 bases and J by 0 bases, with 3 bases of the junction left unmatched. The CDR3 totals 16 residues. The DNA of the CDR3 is TGTGCCAGCAGCTGGGGACAGGGTGCAACTAATGAAAAACTGTTTTTT. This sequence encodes CASSWGQGATNEKLFF.

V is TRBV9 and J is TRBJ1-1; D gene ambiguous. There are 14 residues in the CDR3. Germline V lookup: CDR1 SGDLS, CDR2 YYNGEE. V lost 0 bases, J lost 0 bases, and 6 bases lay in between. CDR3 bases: TGTGCCAGCAGCGTAGGATCGGTGAACACTGAAGCTTTCTTT. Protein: CASSVGSVNTEAFF.

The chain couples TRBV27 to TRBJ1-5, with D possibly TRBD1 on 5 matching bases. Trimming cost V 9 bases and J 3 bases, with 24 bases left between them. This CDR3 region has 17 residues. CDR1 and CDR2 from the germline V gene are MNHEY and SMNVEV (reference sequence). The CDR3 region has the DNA TGTGCCAGTAGGCGGGGCGCCGGGCCCGCTATCAATCAGCCCCAGCATTTT. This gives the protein CASRRGAGPAINQPQHF.